The rows below give T cell receptor beta chains drawn from one sample of a study of early T cells in non-severe SARS-CoV-2 infection. TCRdb reanalysed the 5' RACE reads using MiXCR and keeps one entry per CDR3 protein. The sample includes 30,000 to 45,000 distinct CDR3 sequences, around 4.1% seen only once; the top ten take roughly 5.5%. Sequencing input: whole blood. Receptor source: an adult who was a healthcare worker with PCR-confirmed SARS-CoV-2 infection or an uninfected control (not recorded which). Each CDR3 is given with its conserved first and last residue. The order of the fields is CDR3 protein, CDR3 DNA, D gene, J gene, clone size, V gene. D genes are given only for firm matches. Clone size is given for some rows only: seen once, a few or many times, or a class if the clone is expanded.

CASSPRRGGYTDTQYF TGTGCCAGCAGCCCCCGGCGGGGGGGTTACACAGATACGCAGTATTTT TRBD2 TRBJ2-3 many TRBV7-2
CSALGTSGTSSYEQYF TGCAGTGCTCTCGGGACTAGCGGGACGAGCTCCTACGAGCAGTACTTC TRBD2 TRBJ2-7 many TRBV20-1
CASSPLLYPTDTQYF TGTGCCAGCAGCCCACTACTCTACCCCACAGATACGCAGTATTTT NA TRBJ2-3 many TRBV7-6
CASSPAGRLYGYTF TGTGCCAGCAGTCCCGCCGGCAGGCTCTATGGCTACACCTTC NA TRBJ1-2 many TRBV6-5
CASSLDGSLVQPQHF TGCGCCAGCAGCTTGGACGGGTCTTTAGTCCAGCCCCAGCATTTT NA TRBJ1-5 many TRBV5-1
CASSVGGATLQYF TGTGCCAGCAGCGTAGGCGGGGCGACCCTTCAGTACTTC NA TRBJ2-4 many TRBV9
CAEQKVISGNTIYF TGTGCCGAGCAGAAGGTGATCTCTGGAAACACCATATATTTT NA TRBJ1-3 many TRBV7-9
CASSDVGMYEQYF TGTGCCAGCAGTGACGTGGGCATGTACGAGCAGTACTTC NA TRBJ2-7 NA TRBV2
CASSWTGLLAGYIQYF TGTGCCAGCAGTTGGACAGGGCTACTAGCCGGTTACATTCAGTACTTC TRBD1 TRBJ2-4 many TRBV12-3/TRBV12-4
CASSFEGRLNTEAFF TGTGCCAGCAGCTTTGAGGGGCGGTTGAACACTGAAGCTTTCTTT NA TRBJ1-1 NA TRBV11-3
CATSSRWSESGELFF TGTGCCACCAGCAGTAGATGGTCGGAATCCGGGGAGCTGTTTTTT NA TRBJ2-2 many TRBV15
CSVDLPPGNEQFF TGCAGCGTTGACCTCCCCCCGGGCAATGAGCAGTTCTTC NA TRBJ2-1 many TRBV29-1
CASSLNAGQRYTEAFF TGTGCCAGCAGCTTGAATGCTGGACAGCGATACACTGAAGCTTTCTTT NA TRBJ1-1 many TRBV5-5
CASSSTSRGLGANVLTF TGTGCCAGCAGTTCGACGTCCAGGGGCTTGGGGGCCAACGTCCTGACTTTC NA TRBJ2-6 many TRBV28
CASSLAWRGRPYNEQFF TGTGCCAGCAGCTTAGCTTGGAGGGGCAGGCCCTACAATGAGCAGTTCTTC NA TRBJ2-1 NA TRBV7-8
CASSPIGTGTSSNTGELFF TGCGCCAGCAGTCCTATCGGGACAGGGACATCTTCGAACACCGGGGAGCTGTTTTTT TRBD1 TRBJ2-2 many TRBV5-1
CATSRADGGGYGYTF TGTGCCACCAGCAGAGCGGATGGGGGTGGCTATGGCTACACCTTC NA TRBJ1-2 many TRBV15
CASSLISGTTNEKLFF TGTGCCAGCAGCTTAATATCCGGGACAACTAATGAAAAACTGTTTTTT NA TRBJ1-4 many TRBV7-9
CASSLRGNEADTQYF TGTGCCAGCAGTTTACGCGGGAATGAGGCAGATACGCAGTATTTT NA TRBJ2-3 many TRBV12-3/TRBV12-4
CASSLNSGGYNEQFF TGTGCCAGCAGCTTAAATAGCGGGGGGTACAATGAGCAGTTCTTC TRBD2 TRBJ2-1 many TRBV7-6
CAADTVGTGELFF TGTGCCGCGGACACCGTGGGGACCGGGGAGCTGTTTTTT NA TRBJ2-2 many TRBV2
CASSKKGVGGNTGELFF TGTGCCAGCAGTAAAAAGGGGGTAGGCGGGAACACCGGGGAGCTGTTTTTT NA TRBJ2-2 many TRBV21-1
CASSVAREEQYF TGCGCCAGCAGCGTTGCCCGGGAAGAGCAGTACTTC NA TRBJ2-7 many TRBV5-1
CASSLVGTSSADTQYF TGTGCCAGCAGCTTAGTCGGGACTAGTAGCGCAGATACGCAGTATTTT TRBD2 TRBJ2-3 many TRBV7-6
CSARKNQPQHF TGCAGTGCTAGAAAGAATCAGCCCCAGCATTTT NA TRBJ1-5 many TRBV20-1
CSAKPADSPLHF TGCAGTGCTAAGCCAGCGGATTCACCCCTCCACTTT NA TRBJ1-6 many TRBV20-1
CASSLTSSIYEQYF TGTGCCAGCAGCCTGACTAGCAGTATCTACGAGCAGTACTTC TRBD2 TRBJ2-7 few TRBV7-9
CSARDPRGTFDHF TGCAGTGCTAGAGATCCCCGGGGGACGTTTGACCATTTT NA TRBJ1-5 many TRBV20-1
CSASIGGTENTIYF TGCAGTGCTTCAATCGGGGGGACTGAAAACACCATATATTTT NA TRBJ1-3 many TRBV20-1
CASSFIPGDTEAFF TGTGCCAGCAGCTTTATCCCGGGGGACACTGAAGCTTTCTTT NA TRBJ1-1 many TRBV7-2
CASSRGTSEFTDTQYF TGTGCCAGCAGCCGGGGGACTAGCGAGTTCACAGATACGCAGTATTTT TRBD2 TRBJ2-3 many TRBV7-2
CASSPGHGETQYF TGTGCCAGCAGCCCTGGACACGGTGAGACCCAGTACTTC NA TRBJ2-5 many TRBV11-1
CASRKGLAGGYTGELFF TGTGCCAGCAGAAAAGGACTAGCGGGAGGGTACACCGGGGAGCTGTTTTTT TRBD2 TRBJ2-2 many TRBV6-5
CATLGGGFNEQFF TGTGCCACCCTAGGGGGGGGGTTTAATGAGCAGTTCTTC NA TRBJ2-1 NA TRBV6-5
CASSYRTSGANVLTF TGTGCCAGCAGTTACCGCACCTCTGGGGCCAACGTCCTGACTTTC NA TRBJ2-6 many TRBV6-2/TRBV6-3
CASTFRTSVYNEQFF TGTGCCAGCACCTTCAGGACTAGCGTTTACAATGAGCAGTTCTTC TRBD2 TRBJ2-1 many TRBV12-3/TRBV12-4
CASSPRGDTQYF TGTGCCAGCTCACCACGGGGAGATACGCAGTATTTT NA TRBJ2-3 many TRBV18
CASSRIVGELFF TGTGCCAGCAGCCGAATCGTCGGGGAGCTGTTTTTT NA TRBJ2-2 many TRBV7-2
CAIQRGFQETQYF TGTGCCATTCAAAGGGGGTTCCAAGAGACCCAGTACTTC NA TRBJ2-5 many TRBV15
CSVGVGGPSGPQHF TGCAGCGTCGGCGTGGGAGGCCCTTCGGGGCCCCAGCATTTT NA TRBJ1-5 few TRBV29-1
CASSLQGYGYTF TGTGCCAGTAGCTTACAGGGTTATGGCTACACCTTC NA TRBJ1-2 many TRBV19
CASSKALDRVVIDTQYF TGTGCCAGCAGCAAAGCGTTGGACAGGGTGGTGATAGATACGCAGTATTTT NA TRBJ2-3 few TRBV21-1